These 2 T cell receptor beta chains share one sample of origin, sequenced in a study of T cell clonality in common variable immunodeficiency. Some clones are missing from TCRdb's copy, which holds only in-frame ones; the method was immunoSEQ multiplex PCR. This sample has about 30,000 clones and no singletons, with about 13% in the ten largest. Sequenced input: peripheral blood mononuclear cells. These receptors were obtained from a person aged 18-69 years in good health.

This clone has ten or more counts. The sequenced CDR3 bases are TGCAGTGCTACGGGACTAGCGGATACAGATACG. Residues: CSATGLADTDT. The CDR3, in full, reads CSATGLADTDTQYF. The chain links TRBV20-1 to TRBJ2-3, with TRBD2 matching over 11 bases. Read coverage stops 3 residues before the CDR3 terminus; the germline J gene supplies the remainder. The CDR3 has 14 amino acids. Germline V gene data show CDR1 as DFQATT and CDR2 as SNEGSKA (reference sequence). Trimming removed 4 bases from V and 3 bases from J; junction bases left unmatched: 3.

In the case of this clone: The read finishes 3 residues shy of the CDR3 end, and the germline J gene is used to complete it. The V and J genes are TRBV11-2 and TRBJ1-1; D unclear. Germline loops: CDR1 SGHAT, CDR2 FQNNGV. V lost 2 bases, J lost 3 bases, and 7 bases lay in between. The CDR3 totals 13 residues. CDR3 DNA, as far as it was read: TGTGCCAGCAGCTTAACGGGTTACACTGAA. Its translation is CASSLTGYTE. The whole CDR3 protein is CASSLTGYTEAFF.